The clone carrying this T cell receptor beta chain showed up just once. No antigen is known for it. The source of the sample is a study of CD8 T cells in Susac syndrome. When the RNA was reverse transcribed, random hexamers were used with an input of about 0.5 to 1 ug. immunoSEQ multiplex PCR amplified TCR beta CDR3 across 54 Vbeta, 13 Jbeta. Each CDR3 protein gets one entry after TCRdb re-called the immunoSEQ multiplex PCR reads with MiXCR. This table holds under 550,000 distinct CDR3 sequences, 75% to 90% found once. Study outcomes and limitations: It was acknowledged by the study that relatively few individuals were included in its TCR sequencing and HLA analysis.

The length of the CDR3 is 12 residues. Trimming stripped 3 bases from V and 8 bases from J, with 8 bases between. The gene calls are TRBV12-3 or TRBV12-4 and TRBJ2-1, with D possibly being TRBD2 (5 bases). The TCR sequence derives from a human donor with multiple sclerosis. The specimen was CD8+ T cells from PBMCs. The DNA of the CDR3 is TGTGCCAGCAGTTTCACGGGGTATGAGCAGTTCTTC. Translated: CASSFTGYEQFF.